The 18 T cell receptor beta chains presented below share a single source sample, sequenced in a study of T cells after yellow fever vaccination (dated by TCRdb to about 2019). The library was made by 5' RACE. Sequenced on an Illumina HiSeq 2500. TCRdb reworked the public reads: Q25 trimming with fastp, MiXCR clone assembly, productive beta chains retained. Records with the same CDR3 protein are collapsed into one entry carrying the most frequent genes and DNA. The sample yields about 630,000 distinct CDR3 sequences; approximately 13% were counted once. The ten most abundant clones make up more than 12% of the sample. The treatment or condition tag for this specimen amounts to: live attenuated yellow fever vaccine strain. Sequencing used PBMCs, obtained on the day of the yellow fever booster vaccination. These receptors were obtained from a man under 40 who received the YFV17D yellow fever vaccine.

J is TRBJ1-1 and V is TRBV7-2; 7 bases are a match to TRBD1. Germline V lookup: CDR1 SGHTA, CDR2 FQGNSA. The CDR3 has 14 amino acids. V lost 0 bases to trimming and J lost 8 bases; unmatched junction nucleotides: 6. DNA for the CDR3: TGTGCCAGCAGCTTAGCGAACAGGGGCTCCGAAGCTTTCTTT. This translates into CASSLANRGSEAFF.

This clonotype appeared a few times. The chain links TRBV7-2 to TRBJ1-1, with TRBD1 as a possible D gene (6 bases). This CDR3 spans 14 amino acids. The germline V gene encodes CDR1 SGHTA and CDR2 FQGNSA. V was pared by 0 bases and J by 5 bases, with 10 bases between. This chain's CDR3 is CASSLAWGATEAFF. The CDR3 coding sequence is TGTGCCAGCAGCTTAGCGTGGGGGGCGACTGAAGCTTTCTTT.

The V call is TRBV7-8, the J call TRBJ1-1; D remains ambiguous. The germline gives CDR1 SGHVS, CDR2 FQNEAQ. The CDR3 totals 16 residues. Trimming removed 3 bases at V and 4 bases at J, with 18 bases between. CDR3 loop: CASSFLDRVVGTEAFF. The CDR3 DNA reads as TGTGCCAGCAGCTTTCTTGATCGGGTAGTGGGCACTGAAGCTTTCTTT.

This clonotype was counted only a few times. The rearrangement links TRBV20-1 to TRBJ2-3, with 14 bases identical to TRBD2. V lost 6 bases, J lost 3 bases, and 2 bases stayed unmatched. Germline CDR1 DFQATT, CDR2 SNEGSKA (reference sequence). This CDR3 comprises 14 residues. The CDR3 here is CSARLAGGTDTQYF. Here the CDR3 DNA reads TGCAGTGCGAGACTAGCGGGAGGGACAGATACGCAGTATTTT.

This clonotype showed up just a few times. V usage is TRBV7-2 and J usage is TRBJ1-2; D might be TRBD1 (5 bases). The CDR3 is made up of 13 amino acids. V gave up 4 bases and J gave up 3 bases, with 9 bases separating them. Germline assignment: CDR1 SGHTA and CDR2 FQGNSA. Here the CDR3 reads CASSSPGDYGYTF. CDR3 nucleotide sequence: TGTGCCAGCAGCTCGCCGGGGGACTATGGCTACACCTTC. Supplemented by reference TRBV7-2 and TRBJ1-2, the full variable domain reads GAGVSQSPSNKVTEKGKDVELRCDPISGHTALYWYRQSLGQGLEFLIYFQGNSAPDKSGLPSDRFSAERTGGSVSTLTIQRTQQEDSAVYLCASSSPGDYGYTFGSGTRLTVV.

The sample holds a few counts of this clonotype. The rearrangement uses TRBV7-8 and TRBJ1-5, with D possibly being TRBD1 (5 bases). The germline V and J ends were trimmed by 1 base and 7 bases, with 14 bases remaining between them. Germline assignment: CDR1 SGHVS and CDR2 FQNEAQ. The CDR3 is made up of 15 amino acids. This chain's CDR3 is CASSLGVGGGQPQHF. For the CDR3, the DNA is TGTGCCAGCAGCTTAGGAGTCGGGGGAGGGCAGCCCCAGCATTTT.

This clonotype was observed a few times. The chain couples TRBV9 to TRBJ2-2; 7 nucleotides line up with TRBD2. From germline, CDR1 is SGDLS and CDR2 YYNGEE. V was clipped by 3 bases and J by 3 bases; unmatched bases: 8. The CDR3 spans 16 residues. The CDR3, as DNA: TGTGCCAGCAGCGAGGGGACTACGTGGGACACCGGGGAGCTGTTTTTT. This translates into CASSEGTTWDTGELFF.

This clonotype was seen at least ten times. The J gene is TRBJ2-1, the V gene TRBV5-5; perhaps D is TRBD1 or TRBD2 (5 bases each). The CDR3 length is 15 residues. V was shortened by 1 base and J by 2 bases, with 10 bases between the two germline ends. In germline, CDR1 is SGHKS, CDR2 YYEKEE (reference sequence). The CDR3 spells CASSLPGGPYNEQFF. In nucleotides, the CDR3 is TGTGCCAGCAGCTTGCCTGGGGGACCCTACAATGAGCAGTTCTTC.

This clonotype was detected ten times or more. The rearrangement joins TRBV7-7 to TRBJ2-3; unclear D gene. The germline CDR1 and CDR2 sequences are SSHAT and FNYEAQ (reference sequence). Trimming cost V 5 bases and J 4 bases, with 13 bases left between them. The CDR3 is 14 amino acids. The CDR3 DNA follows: TGTGCCAGCAGCCCAGACCTACGAGCAGATACGCAGTATTTT. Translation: CASSPDLRADTQYF.

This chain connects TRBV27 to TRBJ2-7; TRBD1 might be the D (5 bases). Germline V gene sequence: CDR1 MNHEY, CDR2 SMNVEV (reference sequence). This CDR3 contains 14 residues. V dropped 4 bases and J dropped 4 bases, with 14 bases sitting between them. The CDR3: CASSYTPSGYEQYF. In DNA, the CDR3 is TGTGCCAGCAGTTACACCCCATCAGGGTACGAGCAGTACTTC.

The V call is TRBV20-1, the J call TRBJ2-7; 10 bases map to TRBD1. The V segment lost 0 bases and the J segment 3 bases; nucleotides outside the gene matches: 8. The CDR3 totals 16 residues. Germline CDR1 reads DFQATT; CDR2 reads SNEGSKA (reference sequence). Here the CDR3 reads CSARDRYGDRGYEQYF. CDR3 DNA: TGCAGTGCTAGAGATCGGTACGGGGACAGGGGCTACGAGCAGTACTTC.

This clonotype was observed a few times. The CDR3 DNA reads TGCAGCGTTGATACGACAGGGGGAGAGACCCAGTACTTC. This translates into CSVDTTGGETQYF. This rearrangement joins TRBV29-1 to TRBJ2-5; 9 positions match TRBD1. The CDR3 totals 13 residues. Trimming cost V 3 bases and J 4 bases; bases outside gene matches: 3. CDR1 and CDR2 (germline): SQVTM, ANQGSEA.

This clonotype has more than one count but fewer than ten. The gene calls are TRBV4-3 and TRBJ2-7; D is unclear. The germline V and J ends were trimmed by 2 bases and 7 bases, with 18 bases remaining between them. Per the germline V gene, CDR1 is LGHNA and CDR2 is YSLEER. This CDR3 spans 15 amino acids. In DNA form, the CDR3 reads TGCGCCAGCAGCCAAACCCGCTCCGAGAATGGGGAGCAGTACTTC. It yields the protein CASSQTRSENGEQYF.

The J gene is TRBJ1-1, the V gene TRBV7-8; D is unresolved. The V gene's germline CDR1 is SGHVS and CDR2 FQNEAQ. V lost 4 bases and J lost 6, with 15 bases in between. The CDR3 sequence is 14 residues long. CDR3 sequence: CASSSTALGSEAFF. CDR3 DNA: TGTGCCAGCAGCTCTACGGCGTTGGGGTCTGAAGCTTTCTTT.

The CDR3 sequence: CASSDWSDEQYF. The CDR3 nucleotides read TGCGCCAGCAGTGATTGGTCCGACGAGCAGTACTTC. The chain joins TRBV10-2 to TRBJ2-7; D ambiguous. Trimming pared 3 bases from V and 5 bases from J, leaving 8 bases between. This CDR3 has 12 residues. Germline-derived CDR1 and CDR2 are WSHSY and SAAADI.

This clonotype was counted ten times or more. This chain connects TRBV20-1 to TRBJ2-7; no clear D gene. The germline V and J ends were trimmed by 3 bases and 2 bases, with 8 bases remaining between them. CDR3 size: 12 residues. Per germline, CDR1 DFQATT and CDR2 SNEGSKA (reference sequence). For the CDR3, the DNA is TGCAGTGCTAGTGTGACACCCTACGAGCAGTACTTC. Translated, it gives CSASVTPYEQYF.

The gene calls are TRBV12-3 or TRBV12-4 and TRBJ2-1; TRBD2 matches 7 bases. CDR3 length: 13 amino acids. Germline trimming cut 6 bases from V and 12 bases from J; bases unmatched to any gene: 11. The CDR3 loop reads CASRELAGGTQFF. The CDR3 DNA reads TGTGCCAGCAGGGAGTTAGCGGGTGGCACGCAGTTCTTC.

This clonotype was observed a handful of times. The CDR3 loop is CARGGSASYNEQFF. As DNA, the CDR3 is TGTGCCAGGGGGGGTAGCGCCTCCTACAATGAGCAGTTCTTC. J is TRBJ2-1 and V is TRBV2; D might be TRBD2 (6 bases). V was trimmed by 9 bases and J by 0 bases, leaving 12 bases between them. Germline lookup yields CDR1 SNHLY and CDR2 FYNNEI. The CDR3 has 14 amino acids.